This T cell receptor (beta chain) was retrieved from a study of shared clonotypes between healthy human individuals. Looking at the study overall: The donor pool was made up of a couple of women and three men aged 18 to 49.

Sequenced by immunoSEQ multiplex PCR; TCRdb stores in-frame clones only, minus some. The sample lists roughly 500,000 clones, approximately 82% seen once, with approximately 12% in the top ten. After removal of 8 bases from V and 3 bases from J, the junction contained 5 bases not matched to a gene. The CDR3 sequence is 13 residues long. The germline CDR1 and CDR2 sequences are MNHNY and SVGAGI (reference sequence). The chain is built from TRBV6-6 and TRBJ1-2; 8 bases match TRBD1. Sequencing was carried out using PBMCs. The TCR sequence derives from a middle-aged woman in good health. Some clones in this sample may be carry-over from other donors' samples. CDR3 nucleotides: TGTGCCAGCGTTTCAGGGGGCGACTATGGCTACACCTTC. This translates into CASVSGGDYGYTF.